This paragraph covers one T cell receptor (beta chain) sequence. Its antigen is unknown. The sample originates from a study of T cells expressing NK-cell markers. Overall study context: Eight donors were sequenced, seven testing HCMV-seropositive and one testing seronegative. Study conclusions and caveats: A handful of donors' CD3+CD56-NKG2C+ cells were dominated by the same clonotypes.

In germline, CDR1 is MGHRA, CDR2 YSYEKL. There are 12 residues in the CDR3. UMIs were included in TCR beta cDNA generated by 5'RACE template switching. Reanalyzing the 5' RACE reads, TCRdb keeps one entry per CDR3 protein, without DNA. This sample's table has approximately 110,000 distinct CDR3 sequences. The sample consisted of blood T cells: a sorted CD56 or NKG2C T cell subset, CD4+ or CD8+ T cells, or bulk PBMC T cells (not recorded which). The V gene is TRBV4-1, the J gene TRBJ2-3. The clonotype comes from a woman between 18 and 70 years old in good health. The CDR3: CASSPRADTQYF.